The rows below give T cell receptor beta chains drawn from one sample of a study of blood T cell repertoires in COVID-19. The protocol was immunoSEQ multiplex PCR, while the TCRdb copy is restricted to in-frame clones and leaves out a portion. This table has about 40,000 clones, around 77% appearing once. Sequenced input: peripheral blood. These receptors originate from a man older than 75 with active or convalescent COVID-19. The CDR3 runs from the conserved cysteine through the conserved F or W. A D gene is named only where the DNA matches it firmly. A row's size may be missing; if present it is once, few, many or a size class.

D gene	V gene	J gene	clone size	CDR3 protein	CDR3 DNA
TRBD2	TRBV2	TRBJ2-2	NA	CASIRGGNTGELFF	TGTGCCAGCATCCGGGGGGGTAACACCGGGGAGCTGTTTTTT
TRBD2	TRBV6-5	TRBJ2-7	NA	CASSWGLAGVHEQYF	TGTGCCAGCAGCTGGGGACTAGCGGGAGTCCACGAGCAGTACTTC
NA	TRBV18	TRBJ2-7	NA	CASSPDSLPYEQYF	TGTGCCAGCTCACCGGACAGCCTTCCCTACGAGCAGTACTTC
NA	TRBV14	TRBJ2-5	NA	CASSRGRAETQYF	TGTGCCAGCAGCCGGGGGCGGGCCGAGACCCAGTACTTC
NA	TRBV4-2	TRBJ2-2	NA	CASSQGAEAPNTGELFF	TGTGCCAGCAGCCAAGGAGCGGAGGCGCCGAACACCGGGGAGCTGTTTTTT
NA	TRBV11-3	TRBJ1-1	NA	CARSRQVIGTEAFF	TGTGCCAGATCACGACAGGTGATTGGCACTGAAGCTTTCTTT
NA	TRBV19	TRBJ2-3	NA	CASTPIAGRAETASTDTQYF	TGTGCCAGTACCCCCATTGCGGGACGAGCGGAAACGGCTAGCACAGATACGCAGTATTTT
NA	TRBV27	TRBJ2-7	few	CASSYLQGQYEQYF	TGTGCCAGCAGCTACCTGCAGGGGCAATACGAGCAGTACTTC
NA	TRBV6-5	TRBJ1-2	NA	CASRDPLGRGYTF	TGTGCCAGCAGGGACCCTTTAGGGAGAGGCTACACCTTC
TRBD2	TRBV2	TRBJ2-3	NA	CASSELAGVTDTQYF	TGTGCCAGCAGTGAACTAGCGGGAGTCACAGATACGCAGTATTTT